A selection of T cell receptor beta chains follows, all from one sample in a study of OX40 agonist ivuxolimab in advanced cancers. Clones were read by immunoSEQ multiplex PCR, and TCRdb kept only the in-frame ones, dropping some. The table has roughly 27,000 clones, 81% seen once. The specimen comprised CD4+ or CD8+ T cells sorted from blood, sampled in a trial of the OX40 agonist ivuxolimab. The receptors were gathered from an adult with an advanced solid tumor such as melanoma, head and neck, liver or kidney cancer. CDR3s include the opening cysteine and the closing phenylalanine or tryptophan. A D gene is named only where the DNA matches it firmly. Some rows mark clone size as missing; the rest say once, few, many or name a class of expanded clone.

TRBJ2-1 | TRBD1 | NA | TRBV19 | TGTGCCAGTAGTATTGACAGGGGGCAATCTTACAATGAGCAGTTCTTC | CASSIDRGQSYNEQFF
TRBJ2-3 | NA | once | TRBV11-2 | TGTGCCAGCAGCCCCGAAGGGACAGATACGCAGTATTTT | CASSPEGTDTQYF
TRBJ1-2 | NA | NA | TRBV19 | TGTGCCACCCTGGCGGCTGAGGGCTATGGCTACACCTTC | CATLAAEGYGYTF
TRBJ2-7 | NA | NA | TRBV9 | TGTGCCAGCAGCGTAGGGGTAGCGGAGAACTACGAGCAGTACTTC | CASSVGVAENYEQYF
TRBJ1-1 | NA | NA | TRBV4-2 | TGTGCCAGCAGCCAAGATAGTGGGTACACTGAAGCTTTCTTT | CASSQDSGYTEAFF
TRBJ2-2 | NA | NA | TRBV7-2 | TGTGCCAGCAGCTTAAAGACAGACGTATGGAACACCGGGGAGCTGTTTTTT | CASSLKTDVWNTGELFF
TRBJ2-4 | TRBD2 | few | TRBV2 | TGTGCCAGCACCCACCCCGTAGCGGGGGAAAACATTCAGTACTTC | CASTHPVAGENIQYF
TRBJ2-7 | TRBD2 | NA | TRBV5-6 | TGTGCCAGCAGCACCATAGCGGGGGCCGACATGGAGCAGTACTTC | CASSTIAGADMEQYF
TRBJ2-7 | TRBD1 | NA | TRBV4-2 | TGTGCCAGCAGCCAAGAGGGTCAGGGGGTGGGCTACGAGCAGTACTTC | CASSQEGQGVGYEQYF
TRBJ2-7 | NA | NA | TRBV13 | TGTGCCAGCAGCTTAAGCTTCGGCTACGAGCAGTACTTC | CASSLSFGYEQYF
TRBJ1-6 | TRBD1 | NA | TRBV4-1 | TGCGCCAGCAGCCAAGTGGCAGGGGGAAATTCACCCCTCCACTTT | CASSQVAGGNSPLHF
TRBJ1-2 | NA | NA | TRBV7-9 | TGTGCCAGCAGCTTCATTGGGCGTCTAAGTGGCTACACCTTC | CASSFIGRLSGYTF
TRBJ2-5 | NA | once | TRBV25-1 | TGTGCCAGCAGTGTTACCCAAGAGACCCAGTACTTC | CASSVTQETQYF
TRBJ2-7 | NA | NA | TRBV28 | TGTGCCAGCAGTATACAGACAGGTTCTAACTCCTACGAGCAGTACTTC | CASSIQTGSNSYEQYF
TRBJ2-5 | TRBD1 | NA | TRBV6-1 | TGTGCCAGCAGTGCGGACAGGGGGGGAAGAAAGACCCAGTACTTC | CASSADRGGRKTQYF
TRBJ1-1 | NA | NA | TRBV11-1 | TGTGCCAGTTTGGGGATGAACACTGAAGCTTTCTTT | CASLGMNTEAFF
TRBJ1-4 | NA | few | TRBV16 | TGTGCCAGCAGCCAATCGTCGGGGGGGCTGAATGAAAAACTGTTTTTT | CASSQSSGGLNEKLFF
TRBJ2-1 | NA | NA | TRBV4-1 | TGCGCCAGCAGATCAGGCTCCTACAATGAGCAGTTCTTC | CASRSGSYNEQFF
TRBJ2-5 | TRBD2 | NA | TRBV15 | TGTGCCACCTCCTCTGGGACTAGCGGCCAAGAGACCCAGTACTTC | CATSSGTSGQETQYF
TRBJ1-2 | NA | NA | TRBV7-9 | TGTGCCAGCAGCTCAGGGCAGGTTCTCCCCCCGGATGGCTACACCTTC | CASSSGQVLPPDGYTF
TRBJ2-7 | NA | NA | TRBV5-1 | TGCGCCAGCAGCTTGGTCGGATCGGGGGCTTACGAGCAGTACTTC | CASSLVGSGAYEQYF
TRBJ1-3 | NA | NA | TRBV30 | TGTGCCTGGAGTCCCGGGTTCGAAGGCAGAAACACCATATATTTT | CAWSPGFEGRNTIYF
TRBJ1-2 | NA | NA | TRBV11-3 | TGTGCCAGCAGCCCTCTGGACTCCCCGGGACCTCTGGGTGGCTACACCTTC | CASSPLDSPGPLGGYTF
TRBJ2-7 | TRBD2 | NA | TRBV28 | TGTGCCAGCACCAACGGCGGGGAGGGCGAGCAGTACTTC | CASTNGGEGEQYF
TRBJ2-5 | NA | NA | TRBV9 | TGTGCCAGCAGCGAGGACGCGGGGCAAGAGACCCAGTACTTC | CASSEDAGQETQYF
TRBJ2-7 | NA | NA | TRBV11-2 | TGTGCCAGCAGCTTAGGCGAAGGCTACGAGCAGTACTTC | CASSLGEGYEQYF
TRBJ2-1 | NA | NA | TRBV29-1 | TGCAGCGTTGAGGGACACCTAAAGAGCTCCTACAATGAGCAGTTCTTC | CSVEGHLKSSYNEQFF
TRBJ2-7 | TRBD1 | few | TRBV13 | TGTGCCAGCAGCGCGGGACAGGGGTACGAGCAGTACTTC | CASSAGQGYEQYF
TRBJ2-3 | TRBD1 | few | TRBV15 | TGTGCCACCAGCAGAGAATCAGGCAGGGGGCGTCAAGATACGCAGTATTTT | CATSRESGRGRQDTQYF
TRBJ1-2 | NA | NA | TRBV27 | TGTGCCAGCAGTTTCTTGGGTGGAGGATATGGCTACACCTTC | CASSFLGGGYGYTF
TRBJ2-5 | NA | NA | TRBV28 | TGTGCCAGCAGTTCTCTGGACTCCGCCCAAGAGACCCAGTACTTC | CASSSLDSAQETQYF
TRBJ1-4 | NA | NA | TRBV4-1 | TGCGCCAGCAGCCAAGTCCCCAGGGCCGCTAATGAAAAACTGTTTTTT | CASSQVPRAANEKLFF
TRBJ2-3 | NA | once | TRBV14 | TGTGCCAGCTCACCTGGTTTATTCCCACTCACAGATACGCAGTATTTT | CASSPGLFPLTDTQYF
TRBJ2-7 | TRBD1 | NA | TRBV29-1 | TGCAGCGCATCGGGACAGTCCTCCTACGAGCAGTACTTC | CSASGQSSYEQYF
TRBJ2-7 | NA | NA | TRBV7-2 | TGTGCCAGCAGCTTACCAGGGCCCGCCTACGAGCAGTACTTC | CASSLPGPAYEQYF
TRBJ2-2 | TRBD2 | NA | TRBV6-5 | TGTGCCAGCAGTTACGGGACTAGCGGGGGGCCCGGGGAGCTGTTTTTT | CASSYGTSGGPGELFF
TRBJ1-5 | NA | once | TRBV7-9 | TGTGCCAGCAGCTTATTCGCAGGCCCTACGTATAGCAATCAGCCCCAGCATTTT | CASSLFAGPTYSNQPQHF